These 20 T cell receptor beta chains share one sample of origin, sequenced in a study of T cell responses to AZD1222 COVID-19 vaccine. TCRdb's copy holds only in-frame clones and misses some; the assay was immunoSEQ multiplex PCR. The sample has about 150,000 clones; around nine tenths are singletons. The sequencing here drew on peripheral blood, taken 28 days after the second AZD1222 dose. These receptors were obtained from an adult who received the AZD1222 COVID-19 vaccine.

J is TRBJ1-1 and V is TRBV4-1; D may be TRBD1 (6 bases). In germline, CDR1 is MGHRA, CDR2 YSYEKL. V gave up 3 bases and J gave up 5 bases, with 16 bases separating them. The CDR3 has 15 residues. The CDR3 is CASSHPAQGRTEAFF. As DNA, the CDR3 is TGCGCCAGCAGCCACCCAGCGCAGGGGCGAACTGAAGCTTTCTTT.

This chain joins TRBV6-5 and TRBJ1-5; D is ambiguous. Germline-derived CDR1 and CDR2 are MNHEY and SVGAGI. V gave up 6 bases and J gave up 5 bases, with 14 bases separating them. The CDR3 spans 14 residues. The CDR3 loop reads CASSRQTGDQPQHF. Written as DNA, the CDR3 is TGTGCCAGCAGCAGGCAGACCGGCGATCAGCCCCAGCATTTT.

The CDR3 region has the DNA TGCGCCAGCAGCTTATATACAGGGCGCACTGAAGCTTTCTTT. Encoded protein: CASSLYTGRTEAFF. The chain combines TRBV5-1 with TRBJ1-1; a possible D gene is TRBD1 (6 bases). V was pared by 2 bases and J by 4 bases, with 12 bases between. CDR3 size: 14 residues. Germline CDR1 is SGHRS and CDR2 is YFSETQ. The full variable domain, in which reference TRBV5-1 and TRBJ1-1 provide the parts outside the CDR3, is KAGVTQTPRYLIKTRGQQVTLSCSPISGHRSVSWYQQTPGQGLQFLFEYFSETQRNKGNFPGRFSGRQFSNSRSEMNVSTLELGDSALYLCASSLYTGRTEAFFGQGTRLTVV.

This sequence joins TRBV4-1 and TRBJ1-1; 8 bases align to TRBD1. J gave up 7 bases and V 0 bases, and 1 base lay outside the gene matches. Looked up from germline, CDR1 is MGHRA and CDR2 is YSYEKL. This CDR3 is 13 amino acids long. CDR3 DNA sequence: TGCGCCAGCAGCCAAGAGACAGGGGTTGAAGCTTTCTTT. Translated: CASSQETGVEAFF.

The chain has TRBV19 and TRBJ1-2; possibly TRBD1 for D (6 bases). The CDR3 contains 13 residues. Trimming left V 7 bases short and J 6 bases short, with 15 bases between. Germline V gives CDR1 LNHDA, CDR2 SQIVND (reference sequence). The CDR3, as DNA: TGTGCCAGTAAAGGCTGGGGGGGCGATGGCTACACCTTC. Its protein product is CASKGWGGDGYTF.

This rearrangement joins TRBV6-5 to TRBJ1-2, with TRBD1 identical over 12 bases. There are 14 residues in the CDR3. Trimming removed 2 bases from V and 8 bases from J; junction bases left unmatched: 3. Germline CDR1 reads MNHEY; CDR2 reads SVGAGI. This chain's CDR3 is CASSYGTGGKGYTF. The CDR3 DNA follows: TGTGCCAGCAGTTACGGGACAGGGGGCAAAGGCTACACCTTC.

The J gene is TRBJ2-2, the V gene TRBV2; D not resolved. This CDR3 spans 13 amino acids. The germline gives CDR1 SNHLY, CDR2 FYNNEI. Trimming cost V 4 bases and J 11 bases, with 14 bases left between them. The DNA for the CDR3 is TGTGCCAGCAGTGGATCCCGTGGCGGAGAGCTGTTTTTT. Protein product: CASSGSRGGELFF.

V usage is TRBV21-1 and J usage is TRBJ2-7. TRBV21-1 counts as a pseudogene. This CDR3 is built from 14 residues. The DNA of the CDR3 is TGTGCCAGCAGCACTGAAGGTTCGGACGACGAGCAGTACTTC. Its translation: CASSTEGSDDEQYF.

This chain joins TRBV7-9 and TRBJ2-3; D uncertain. The V gene lost 3 bases and the J gene lost 0 bases, with 4 bases spanning the gap. CDR1 is SEHNR and CDR2 is FQNEAQ in the germline V gene (reference sequence). CDR3 size: 13 residues. As DNA, the CDR3 is TGTGCCAGCAGCTTGTCTAGCACAGATACGCAGTATTTT. The encoded protein is CASSLSSTDTQYF.

The rearrangement uses TRBV3-1 (or the pseudogene TRBV3-2) and TRBJ2-7, with D perhaps matching TRBD2 (6 bases). Looked up from germline, CDR1 is LGHDT and CDR2 is YNNKEL (reference sequence). V was clipped by 4 bases and J by 2 bases, with 6 bases between them. This CDR3 contains 12 residues. The CDR3 nucleotides read TGTGCCAGCAGCCGGGGGGCCTACGAGCAGTACTTC. This encodes CASSRGAYEQYF.

The chain joins TRBV6-5 to TRBJ1-1; D not certain. The CDR3 covers 13 residues. Trimming left V 2 bases short and J 6 bases short, with 10 bases between. Germline V CDR1 and CDR2: MNHEY, SVGAGI. This chain's CDR3 is CASSYTQFSEAFF. The CDR3 DNA is TGTGCCAGCAGTTACACCCAGTTTTCTGAAGCTTTCTTT.

J is TRBJ1-1 and V is TRBV27; D uncertain. CDR1 is MNHEY, CDR2 SMNVEV, per germline (reference sequence). Trimming removed 3 bases at V and 10 bases at J, with 15 bases between. The CDR3 is made up of 13 amino acids. CDR3 in amino acids: CASSLGGGSGAFF. The CDR3, as DNA: TGTGCCAGCAGTTTGGGAGGAGGGTCAGGAGCTTTCTTT.

The CDR3 is CASSQEGIRGPGNTIYF. The CDR3 DNA follows: TGTGCCAGCAGCCAAGAGGGTATCAGGGGGCCTGGAAACACCATATATTTT. The gene calls are TRBV3-1 (or the pseudogene TRBV3-2) and TRBJ1-3; TRBD1 matches at 8 bases. This CDR3 region has 17 residues. The germline CDR1 and CDR2 sequences are LGHDT and YNNKEL (reference sequence). V lost 0 bases to trimming and J lost 2 bases; unmatched junction nucleotides: 6.

The chain recombines TRBV28 with TRBJ2-6, with 15 positions matching TRBD2. The V gene's germline CDR1 is MDHEN and CDR2 SYDVKM. This CDR3 contains 19 residues. Trimming cost V 6 bases and J 2 bases; bases outside gene matches: 8. The CDR3 protein is CASSPGTSGRPPGANVLTF. The CDR3 DNA reads as TGTGCCAGCAGCCCAGGGACTAGCGGGAGGCCCCCTGGGGCCAACGTCCTGACTTTC.

The chain carries TRBV27 and TRBJ2-1; D is unclear. The CDR3 runs 14 residues. Trimming pared 6 bases from V and 0 bases from J, leaving 9 bases between. Per the germline V gene, CDR1 is MNHEY and CDR2 is SMNVEV (reference sequence). CDR3 in amino acids: CASRLVGSYNEQFF. CDR3 DNA: TGTGCCAGCAGACTGGTTGGCTCCTACAATGAGCAGTTCTTC.

The CDR3 loop is CASSLAGGPKEQYF. Here the CDR3 DNA reads TGTGCCAGCAGCTTAGCGGGAGGGCCTAAAGAGCAGTACTTC. The chain employs TRBV5-4 and TRBJ2-7, with 10 bases aligning to TRBD2. This CDR3 is built from 14 residues. The J segment lost 7 bases and the V segment lost 2 bases, leaving 6 bases of the junction unmatched. Germline V gene lookup returns CDR1 SGHNT and CDR2 YYREEE (reference sequence).

The chain combines TRBV19 with TRBJ1-1; 7 bases are a match to TRBD1. The germline V gene has CDR1 LNHDA and CDR2 SQIVND (reference sequence). With V trimmed by 7 bases and J by 3 bases, 11 bases remained unmatched. The CDR3 totals 15 residues. CDR3 nucleotides: TGTGCCAGTAACCGAGGGGGACAGCCCCACACTGAAGCTTTCTTT. It encodes CASNRGGQPHTEAFF.

The chain combines TRBV20-1 with TRBJ1-5; TRBD1 agrees at 10 bases. The germline V gene encodes CDR1 DFQATT and CDR2 SNEGSKA (reference sequence). Trimming took 3 bases from V and 6 from J; bases not matched to a gene: 5. The CDR3 sequence is 14 residues long. The CDR3: CSASRGTGVQPQHF. Here the CDR3 DNA reads TGCAGTGCTAGTCGGGGGACAGGGGTTCAGCCCCAGCATTTT.

This chain links TRBV6-5 with TRBJ1-5, with a possible D match to TRBD1 (5 bases). The CDR3 has 15 residues. The V end lost 1 base, the J end lost 4 bases, and 11 bases lay between the germline ends. The germline gives CDR1 MNHEY, CDR2 SVGAGI. CDR3 sequence (DNA): TGTGCCAGCAGTTACTTTTCGACAGAAAATCAGCCCCAGCATTTT. Its translation is CASSYFSTENQPQHF.

The V and J genes are TRBV5-1 and TRBJ1-1, with unresolved D. Germline V gene data show CDR1 as SGHRS and CDR2 as YFSETQ. V was pared by 0 bases and J by 4 bases, with 7 bases between. The CDR3 runs 13 residues. This chain's CDR3 is CASSLVNPTEAFF. The CDR3, as DNA: TGCGCCAGCAGCTTGGTAAATCCCACTGAAGCTTTCTTT.